These 21 T cell receptor beta chains came from one sample sequenced in a study of blood T cell repertoires in COVID-19. Only in-frame clones appear in the TCRdb table, and some are missing; sequencing was by immunoSEQ multiplex PCR. The table records a few hundred thousand clones, around nine tenths of them present only once. The sequenced sample consisted of peripheral blood. Every receptor here comes from a woman in her 70s with COVID-19, enrolled during active disease.

J is TRBJ1-2 and V is TRBV19, with D uncertain. The germline V gene encodes CDR1 LNHDA and CDR2 SQIVND (reference sequence). V was clipped by 5 bases and J by 0 bases, with 13 bases between them. CDR3 length: 15 residues. CDR3 residues: CASSPRQEANYGYTF. The CDR3, as DNA: TGTGCCAGTAGTCCAAGGCAGGAAGCTAACTATGGCTACACCTTC. Full variable domain (outside the CDR3, taken from reference TRBV19 and TRBJ1-2): DGGITQSPKYLFRKEGQNVTLSCEQNLNHDAMYWYRQDPGQGLRLIYYSQIVNDFQKGDIAEGYSVSREKKESFPLTVTSAQKNPTAFYLCASSPRQEANYGYTFGSGTRLTVV.

The gene calls are TRBV2 and TRBJ1-6; 8 bases agree with TRBD1. Germline CDR1 is SNHLY and CDR2 is FYNNEI. The V segment lost 2 bases and the J segment 7 bases; nucleotides outside the gene matches: 4. This CDR3 comprises 15 residues. In DNA, the CDR3 is TGTGCCAGCAGTGAACAGGGGGCAGGAAATTCACCCCTCCACTTT. Its translation: CASSEQGAGNSPLHF.

CDR3 sequence: CASNHRHIGETQYF. CDR3 coding DNA: TGTGCCAGCAACCATCGGCACATCGGGGAGACCCAGTACTTC. The chain carries TRBV28 and TRBJ2-5; D is ambiguous. V gave up 7 bases and J gave up 5 bases, with 17 bases separating them. The CDR3 runs to 14 residues. In germline, CDR1 is MDHEN, CDR2 SYDVKM.

This clone has just a few counts. V gene TRBV28 combines with J gene TRBJ2-7, with 8 bases fitting TRBD2. This CDR3 contains 15 residues. Germline V gene lookup returns CDR1 MDHEN and CDR2 SYDVKM. J gave up 6 bases and V 6 bases, and 13 bases lay outside the gene matches. DNA for the CDR3: TGTGCCAGCAGCACACGCGGGGGGCAGGGGTCCGAGCAGTACTTC. As protein: CASSTRGGQGSEQYF.

Worth noting for this clone: Other DNA sequences in this sample translate to the same CDR3. The chain carries TRBV27 and TRBJ1-2; maybe TRBD1 (6 bases). CDR1 and CDR2 (germline): MNHEY, SMNVEV (reference sequence). This CDR3 region has 13 residues. V was cut by 8 bases and J by 4 bases, with 14 bases left in between. The DNA for the CDR3 is TGTGCCAGCTCGCTGCGGGGGGCCTATGGCTACACCTTC. This translates into CASSLRGAYGYTF.

The rearrangement uses TRBV25-1 and TRBJ2-6; possible D gene TRBD1, 5 bases. Deletions cut 5 bases from V and 0 bases from J, with 8 bases between. The CDR3 consists of 15 residues. The germline V gene encodes CDR1 MGHDK and CDR2 SYGVNS. The CDR3 is CASSSGFSGANVLTF. The CDR3 DNA reads TGTGCCAGCAGTTCAGGGTTCTCTGGGGCCAACGTCCTGACTTTC.

Ten or more counts support this clone. V gene TRBV10-3 combines with J gene TRBJ1-6; the D gene is possibly TRBD1 (5 bases). From germline, CDR1 is ENHRY and CDR2 SYGVKD. Trimming took off 3 bases at V and 9 bases at J, with 12 bases between the two ends. The CDR3 runs 14 residues. The CDR3 spells CAISEDSNASPLHF. The CDR3, as DNA: TGTGCCATCAGTGAAGACAGTAACGCTTCACCCCTCCACTTT.

The CDR3 DNA sequence: TGTGCCAGCAGCCCGGGGGAATTCAATCAGCCCCAGCATTTT. Translating gives CASSPGEFNQPQHF. This chain links TRBV14 with TRBJ1-5, with TRBD1 as a possible D gene (5 bases). The CDR3 spans 14 residues. The V end was cut by 4 bases, the J end by 3 bases, with 10 bases between. The germline gives CDR1 SGHDN, CDR2 FVKESK.

The V gene is TRBV11-2, the J gene TRBJ1-2; unclear D gene. The ends were cut back, 5 bases at V and 1 base at J, with 5 bases in the middle. Germline CDR1 SGHAT, CDR2 FQNNGV. CDR3 size: 12 residues. CDR3 region: CASSASNYGYTF. The CDR3 DNA reads as TGTGCCAGCAGCGCGAGTAACTATGGCTACACCTTC.

This chain joins TRBV12-3 or TRBV12-4 and TRBJ2-1; tentatively, D is TRBD1 (6 bases). The germline V and J ends were trimmed by 2 bases and 13 bases, with 15 bases remaining between them. The CDR3 has 13 residues. This CDR3 is CASSLNRLGTQFF. CDR3 DNA: TGTGCCAGCAGTTTAAATAGGTTGGGGACACAGTTCTTC.

This chain uses TRBV4-3 with TRBJ2-7; D gene ambiguous. The CDR3 runs to 14 residues. Germline CDR1 LGHNA, CDR2 YSLEER. V was trimmed by 1 base and J by 4 bases, leaving 11 bases between them. CDR3 protein: CASSQGTSSYEQYF. CDR3 DNA: TGCGCCAGCAGCCAAGGTACCAGTTCTTACGAGCAGTACTTC.

This clone was seen a handful of times. The V and J genes are TRBV6-2 or TRBV6-3 and TRBJ1-5, with 11 bases aligning to TRBD1. This CDR3 spans 15 amino acids. Germline assignment: CDR1 MNHEY and CDR2 SVGEGT. The trim removed 0 bases at V and 6 bases at J, leaving 1 base unmatched. CDR3 sequence: CASSYSGTGGQPQHF. CDR3 sequence (DNA): TGTGCCAGCAGTTACTCTGGGACAGGGGGTCAGCCCCAGCATTTT.

This chain uses TRBV7-2 with TRBJ2-7; no firm D call. CDR1 SGHTA and CDR2 FQGNSA come from the germline V gene. Trimming pared 5 bases from V and 4 bases from J, leaving 6 bases between. The CDR3 loop spans 11 amino acids. CDR3 coding DNA: TGTGCCAGCAGCCCTTCGTACGAGCAGTACTTC. The encoded protein is CASSPSYEQYF.

This chain's CDR3 is CASSVGVGGVSGNTIYF. The CDR3 DNA sequence: TGTGCCAGCAGCGTAGGAGTAGGGGGAGTCTCTGGAAACACCATATATTTT. V is TRBV9 and J is TRBJ1-3; TRBD1 is a possible D gene (6 bases). Per germline, CDR1 SGDLS and CDR2 YYNGEE. V gave up 0 bases and J gave up 0 bases, with 13 bases separating them. This CDR3 has 17 amino acids.

This clone was counted a few times. V is TRBV5-6 and J is TRBJ1-2, with TRBD1 matching 8 bases. V lost 2 bases, J lost 6 bases, and 6 bases stayed unmatched. This CDR3 comprises 14 residues. Per germline, CDR1 SGHDT and CDR2 YYEEEE. The chain's CDR3 is CASSLLDRENGYTF. The CDR3 DNA reads as TGTGCCAGCAGCTTACTGGACAGGGAAAATGGCTACACCTTC.

The genes are TRBV7-2 and TRBJ2-3; D uncertain. Trimming removed 3 bases at V and 2 bases at J, with 6 bases between. The CDR3 sequence is 13 residues long. CDR1 is SGHTA, CDR2 FQGNSA, per germline. The CDR3 here is CASSLQVTDTQYF. CDR3 nucleotide sequence: TGTGCCAGCAGCTTGCAGGTCACAGATACGCAGTATTTT.

The chain employs TRBV14 and TRBJ2-7; D is uncertain. Germline V gene data show CDR1 as SGHDN and CDR2 as FVKESK. CDR3 length: 12 amino acids. The V and J ends lost 5 bases and 0 bases respectively, with 5 bases between them. CDR3 coding DNA: TGTGCCAGCAGCTCGAGCTCCTACGAGCAGTACTTC. This sequence encodes CASSSSSYEQYF.

The rearrangement joins TRBV10-3 to TRBJ2-6, with 13 bases aligning to TRBD2. CDR3 size: 18 residues. Germline values: CDR1 ENHRY, CDR2 SYGVKD. Unmatched junction bases numbered 9, after V lost 6 bases and J lost 4 bases. CDR3 in amino acids: CAISPPLAGGPGANVLTF. The CDR3 nucleotides are TGTGCCATCAGCCCCCCACTAGCGGGAGGGCCAGGGGCCAACGTCCTGACTTTC.

The J gene is TRBJ1-2, the V gene TRBV7-9; D uncertain. The germline gives CDR1 SEHNR, CDR2 FQNEAQ (reference sequence). V was shortened by 1 base and J by 6 bases, with 9 bases between the two germline ends. CDR3 size: 13 residues. This chain's CDR3 is CASSLDGRDGYTF. CDR3 nucleotide sequence: TGTGCCAGCAGCTTAGACGGGAGGGATGGCTACACCTTC.

J is TRBJ2-5 and V is TRBV27, with 14 bases lining up with TRBD2. This CDR3 is built from 17 residues. The V gene's germline CDR1 is MNHEY and CDR2 SMNVEV (reference sequence). V shed 4 bases and J 4 bases; nucleotides not matched to a gene: 8. The CDR3 sequence: CASSSSGGLAGVETQYF. The CDR3 nucleotides are TGTGCCAGCAGTTCCTCCGGGGGACTAGCGGGAGTAGAGACCCAGTACTTC.

The chain joins TRBV4-1 to TRBJ2-3; tentatively, D is TRBD2 (6 bases). The CDR3 loop spans 14 amino acids. V lost 3 bases and J lost 2, with 9 bases in between. From germline, CDR1 is MGHRA and CDR2 YSYEKL. CDR3 residues: CASSHPSATDTQYF. Here the CDR3 DNA reads TGCGCCAGCAGCCACCCTAGCGCCACAGATACGCAGTATTTT.